What follows describes a single T cell receptor beta chain. No base quality information exists; no much larger clone differs at one position. The sample comes from a study of T cells in tuberculosis (dated by TCRdb to the late 2010s). General notes on the study: The study combined CD1B tetramers and high-throughput TCR immunosequencing to characterize T cells specific for the mycobacterial lipid antigen glucose monomycolate (GMM). Overall study results and their limits: T cells that bind the CD1B-GMM tetramer with low affinity may have been missed by the stringent sort gate.

Because TCR-alpha and TCR-beta chains were sequenced unpaired, no chain pairing information was available. TCR libraries were generated with the immunoSEQ multiplex PCR assay, using TCR-beta and/or TCR-alpha/delta assays for each sample. The amplified TCR libraries were sequenced on the Illumina high-throughput platform. The original pipeline was this. Clustering and dimensionality reduction were performed using pairwise TCRdist distances among GMM-specific receptors from ex vivo sorted or in vitro expanded T cells. Sequence motifs, defined by gene usage and CDR3 content, were tested for enrichment in tetramer-positive compared with tetramer-negative populations. TCRdb obtained this table from immuneACCESS and retained in-frame rearrangements with V and J assigned. These tables miss some clones; where compared with another copy, unresolved V genes account for less than half of the shortfall, and the remainder is unexplained. The V and J calls and the clone size are those of that table, but D and trimming were determined from the DNA. The sample includes 54,000 or so clones, with around 81% observed a single time. Roughly 13% of the sample rests with the top ten.

PBMC were thawed, rested overnight, stained with a GMM-loaded CD1B tetramer, a Live/Dead dye and anti-CD3, and then sorted on a FACS Aria II. C32 glucose monomycolate purified from Rhodococcus equi was loaded onto CD1B tetramers. Before cryopreservation, the PBMC used for tetramer sorting had been depleted of CD14-expressing monocytes as part of a separate study. From each donor, 95,000 to 100,000 tetramer-negative cells were sorted and were analyzed alongside the tetramer-positive cells. Antigen-specific T cells were sorted from a handful of healthy South African adults using GMM-loaded CD1B tetramers. Reading the germline V gene gives CDR1 SQVTM and CDR2 ANQGSEA. From cysteine to phenylalanine, the CDR3 is 15 amino acids long. Only the CDR3 DNA stays, 45 bases, in frame from base 1. Between the V and J ends, shortened by 1 base and 1 base respectively, the junction contains 14 bases.

The receptor chain draws on TRBV29-1 and TRBJ2-7; the D segment could be TRBD1, given 6 matching bases. Sequenced sample: CD1b-GMM tetramer-negative cells sorted from PBMCs. The cell subset or site label here, explained by the study, means: T cells not binding CD1B-GMM tetramer, sorted from same donor. This clonotype originated in an adult woman with latent tuberculosis. The CDR3 reads CSVEAGQGSSYEQYF. The sequenced DNA: TGCAGCGTTGAAGCTGGCCAGGGGAGTTCCTACGAGCAGTACTTC.